The clone carrying this T cell receptor (beta chain) was seen at least ten times. The antigen remains undetermined. cDNA synthesis used the whole RNA isolate, giving expressed TCRB sequences. Naive, central memory and regulatory T cell samples yielded around 3.6 million reads on average. Repertoires were generated with immunoSEQ multiplex PCR, while TCRdb's copy carries only in-frame clones and drops some. This sample has 150,000 to 190,000 clones, with 10% to 13% found just once. This entry belongs to a study of beta chain features in type 1 diabetes. Study summary: Similarity in age, gender and cell yields was seen between patients and healthy donors.

Blood was drawn once from each donor into heparinised tubes. The draws averaged approximately 110 mL. CDR1 LGHNA and CDR2 YSLEER come from the germline V gene. CDR3 size: 13 residues. V dropped 4 bases and J dropped 5 bases, with 9 bases sitting between them. Whole-study findings and limits: All four CD4+ subsets from Type 1 diabetes patients carried moderately but significantly shorter TCRB CDR3s. Patients showed naive, central memory and Treg TCRB repertoires that appeared more similar than those of healthy donors.

Sequencing used central memory CD4+ T cells from blood. This sequence was found in a man aged 25-45 years with type 1 diabetes. The chain carries TRBV4-3 and TRBJ2-1, with D possibly matching TRBD2 (6 bases). CDR3 nucleotide sequence: TGCGCCAGCAGCCGGACTACGAACAATGAGCAGTTCTTC. Translation: CASSRTTNNEQFF.